This TCR beta chain was recovered during a study of cytomegalovirus exposure and HLA in healthy donors. About the study: An analysis done earlier identified some 120 million unique TCR beta sequences from approximately 180 million T cells.

CDR1 is SQVTM and CDR2 is ANQGSEA in the germline V gene. The length of the CDR3 is 8 residues. Primers: 60 Vbeta forward and 13 Jbeta reverse. Profiling relied on immunoSEQ multiplex PCR, and the TCRdb table lists in-frame clones only, not all of them. Of 60,000 to 85,000 clones listed, 70% to 85% are singletons. The clonotype originates from a human donor in good health. Specimen: PBMCs. This sequence joins TRBV29-1 and TRBJ1-2; weak D call: TRBD1 (5 bases). The CDR3 DNA reads TGCGGGGCGAATGGCTACACCTTC. This encodes CGANGYTF.